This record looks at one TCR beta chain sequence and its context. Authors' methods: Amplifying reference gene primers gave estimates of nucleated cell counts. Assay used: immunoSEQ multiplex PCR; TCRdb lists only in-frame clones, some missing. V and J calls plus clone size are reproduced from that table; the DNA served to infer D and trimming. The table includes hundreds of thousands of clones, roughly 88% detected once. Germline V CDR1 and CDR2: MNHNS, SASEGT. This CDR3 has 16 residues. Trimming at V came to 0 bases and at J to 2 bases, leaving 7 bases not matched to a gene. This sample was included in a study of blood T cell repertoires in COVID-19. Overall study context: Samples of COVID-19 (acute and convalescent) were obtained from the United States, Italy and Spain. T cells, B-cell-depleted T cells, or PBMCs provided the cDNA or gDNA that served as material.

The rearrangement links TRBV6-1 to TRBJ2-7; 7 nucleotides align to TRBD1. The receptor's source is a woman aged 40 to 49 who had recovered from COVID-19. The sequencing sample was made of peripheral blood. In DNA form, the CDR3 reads TGTGCCAGCAGTGAAGCTGTGACAGGGCTGACCTACGAGCAGTACTTC. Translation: CASSEAVTGLTYEQYF.